The 32 T cell receptor beta chains below come from one sample, sequenced in a study of cytomegalovirus exposure and HLA in healthy donors. 60 Vbeta and 13 Jbeta primers were used in PCR. TCRdb's table, derived via immunoSEQ multiplex PCR, lists solely in-frame clones and lacks some. Here the sample spans tens of thousands of clones, approximately 84% being singletons. Input material: PBMCs. The receptors here all came from a girl aged 2 to 9 in good health and CMV-seropositive.

This clone was recorded a few times. This chain uses TRBV7-6 with TRBJ1-1, with TRBD1 as a possible D gene (5 bases). Germline CDR1 reads SGHVS; CDR2 reads FNYEAQ. This CDR3 region has 13 residues. Trimming shortened V by 1 base and J by 13 bases, and 16 bases separated the two germline ends. The CDR3, as DNA: TGTGCCAGCAGCTTAGATTTTGGAGGGGCAAATTTCTTT. Translated, it gives CASSLDFGGANFF.

This clone was counted a few times. The chain has TRBV6-5 and TRBJ2-3; D perhaps matches TRBD2 (6 bases). Germline lookup yields CDR1 MNHEY and CDR2 SVGAGI. Trimming took 6 bases from V and 0 from J, leaving 13 bases between them. The CDR3 consists of 15 residues. The DNA of the CDR3 is TGTGCCAGCAGGCTAGCGATCTGGAGCACAGATACGCAGTATTTT. It encodes CASRLAIWSTDTQYF.

V and J are TRBV6-5 and TRBJ1-2; the match to TRBD1 covers 8 bases. Looked up from germline, CDR1 is MNHEY and CDR2 is SVGAGI. The CDR3 consists of 12 residues. For the CDR3, the DNA is TGTGGAACCCGACAGGGGTTGGGGGGCTACACCTTC. It yields the protein CGTRQGLGGYTF.

V gene TRBV9 combines with J gene TRBJ2-4, with unresolved D. With 0 bases removed from V and 0 bases from J, the gap between germline ends came to 16 bases. Germline CDR1 and CDR2: SGDLS and YYNGEE. This CDR3 has 18 residues. This CDR3 is CASSVATDGSQAKNIQYF. The CDR3 DNA sequence: TGTGCCAGCAGCGTAGCTACAGATGGCAGTCAAGCCAAAAACATTCAGTACTTC.

V and J are TRBV28 and TRBJ1-5; 9 bases fit TRBD1. Losses at the gene ends were 5 bases for V and 7 bases for J; bases not matched to a gene: 3. This CDR3 has 13 amino acids. CDR1 is MDHEN, CDR2 SYDVKM, per germline. The CDR3 loop reads CASSTGGGQPQHF. The CDR3 coding sequence is TGTGCCAGCAGTACAGGGGGCGGGCAGCCCCAGCATTTT.

The V gene is TRBV6-1, the J gene TRBJ1-1; tentatively, D is TRBD1 (6 bases). CDR3 length: 12 residues. V lost 7 bases and J lost 4, with 10 bases in between. Germline-derived CDR1 and CDR2 are MNHNS and SASEGT. In DNA, the CDR3 is TGTGCCAGCAACTTCAGGGGCACTGAAGCTTTCTTT. It specifies CASNFRGTEAFF.

The chain links TRBV27 to TRBJ2-2; perhaps TRBD1 as D (6 bases). Trimming pared 6 bases from V and 0 bases from J, leaving 14 bases between. CDR3 length equals 16 residues. From germline, CDR1 is MNHEY and CDR2 SMNVEV (reference sequence). The CDR3 region is CASSLKDSSNTGELFF. CDR3 sequence (DNA): TGTGCCAGCAGCCTCAAGGACAGCTCGAACACCGGGGAGCTGTTTTTT.

The rearrangement uses TRBV6-4 and TRBJ1-5; 8 bases line up with TRBD1. CDR1 is MRHNA and CDR2 is SNTAGT in the germline V gene. The CDR3 is 12 residues long. J was trimmed by 7 bases and V by 8 bases; bases with no gene match: 4. The CDR3 nucleotides read TGTGCCAGCGCGACAGGGGCCCAGCCCCAGCATTTT. It yields the protein CASATGAQPQHF.

The rearrangement uses TRBV15 and TRBJ2-5, with TRBD2 as a possible D gene (6 bases). V was shortened by 0 bases and J by 4 bases, with 15 bases between the two germline ends. This CDR3 is 16 amino acids long. Germline CDR1 reads LNHNV; CDR2 reads YYDKDF (reference sequence). CDR3 amino acids: CATSREGGVGGETQYF. In nucleotides, the CDR3 is TGTGCCACCAGCAGAGAGGGCGGAGTGGGAGGAGAGACCCAGTACTTC.

The chain uses TRBV15 and TRBJ2-7; weak D call: TRBD2 (6 bases). CDR3 length: 16 amino acids. V was pared by 3 bases and J by 1 base, with 16 bases between. CDR1 is LNHNV and CDR2 is YYDKDF in the germline V gene (reference sequence). Here the CDR3 reads CATSRALVSGSYEQYF. DNA for the CDR3: TGTGCCACCAGCAGGGCCCTGGTCAGCGGGTCCTACGAGCAGTACTTC.

Judged by abundance, this clone is medium-sized. The gene calls are TRBV6-5 and TRBJ2-1; a weak D match, TRBD2 (6 bases). The CDR3 runs 15 residues. V lost 3 bases and J lost 9, with 18 bases in between. In germline, CDR1 is MNHEY, CDR2 SVGAGI. The CDR3 here is CASSYGTGEVGEQFF. CDR3 nucleotide sequence: TGTGCCAGCAGTTATGGAACGGGAGAAGTTGGTGAGCAGTTCTTC.

The V and J genes are TRBV6-6 and TRBJ1-5; TRBD1 agrees at 7 bases. Losses at the gene ends were 8 bases for V and 3 bases for J; bases not matched to a gene: 4. Per germline, CDR1 MNHNY and CDR2 SVGAGI (reference sequence). This CDR3 comprises 13 residues. The CDR3 reads CASLDRDNQPQHF. The CDR3 region has the DNA TGTGCCAGCCTCGACAGGGACAATCAGCCCCAGCATTTT.

V is TRBV10-1 and J is TRBJ2-1; D is ambiguous. Trimming left V 0 bases short and J 8 bases short, with 8 bases between. The CDR3 has 13 residues. Germline CDR1 is WNHNN and CDR2 is SYGVQD (reference sequence). CDR3 amino acids: CASSESSMDEQFF. CDR3 nucleotides: TGCGCCAGCAGTGAGTCTAGTATGGATGAGCAGTTCTTC.

This clone came up a few times. The chain couples TRBV29-1 to TRBJ2-1; 8 nucleotides line up with TRBD2. The CDR3 has 15 residues. CDR1 is SQVTM and CDR2 is ANQGSEA in the germline V gene. The trim removed 0 bases at V and 4 bases at J, leaving 5 bases unmatched. For the CDR3, the DNA is TGCAGCGTTGAAGATTCGGCTAGCGGGTACAATGAGCAGTTCTTC. It is translated as CSVEDSASGYNEQFF.

The gene calls are TRBV18 and TRBJ2-5, with TRBD2 as a possible D gene (5 bases). Trimming left V 4 bases short and J 5 bases short, with 11 bases between. CDR1 and CDR2 (germline): KGHSH, LQKENI. The CDR3 runs 13 residues. The CDR3 is CASSLLRAETQYF. CDR3 bases: TGTGCCAGCTCACTGTTGAGGGCGGAGACCCAGTACTTC.

This clone was counted once. This rearrangement joins TRBV28 to TRBJ2-7, with D possibly being TRBD1 (5 bases). The V gene lost 3 bases and the J gene lost 1 base, with 16 bases spanning the gap. This CDR3 has 16 amino acids. Looked up from germline, CDR1 is MDHEN and CDR2 is SYDVKM. The CDR3 DNA reads TGTGCCAGCAGTTTTGACACGGACACTTTATCCTACGAGCAGTACTTC. Protein sequence: CASSFDTDTLSYEQYF. Complete variable domain (other parts from reference TRBV28 and TRBJ2-7): DVKVTQSSRYLVKRTGEKVFLECVQDMDHENMFWYRQDPGLGLRLIYFSYDVKMKEKGDIPEGYSVSREKKERFSLILESASTNQTSMYLCASSFDTDTLSYEQYFGPGTRLTVT.

DNA for the CDR3: TGTGCCAGCAGCTGGGGCGGGGGAACTAATGAAAAACTGTTTTTT. This sequence encodes CASSWGGGTNEKLFF. The genes are TRBV5-6 and TRBJ1-4; D perhaps matches TRBD1 (5 bases). Trimming stripped 3 bases from V and 1 base from J, with 10 bases between. CDR1 and CDR2 from the germline V gene are SGHDT and YYEEEE. The CDR3 is made up of 15 amino acids.

This sequence joins TRBV27 and TRBJ1-2, with a weak D call TRBD1 (6 bases). V lost 5 bases and J lost 7, with 17 bases in between. Germline loops: CDR1 MNHEY, CDR2 SMNVEV (reference sequence). The CDR3 sequence is 14 residues long. This chain's CDR3 is CASSQTTGMGGYTF. For the CDR3, the DNA is TGTGCCAGCAGTCAAACCACAGGGATGGGTGGCTACACCTTC.

This chain connects TRBV2 to TRBJ2-7, with D unclear. This CDR3 spans 13 amino acids. Trimming took off 8 bases at V and 2 bases at J, with 13 bases between the two ends. Per the germline V gene, CDR1 is SNHLY and CDR2 is FYNNEI. CDR3 DNA: TGTGCCAGCGGCACAACGAAAGCCTACGAGCAGTACTTC. It specifies CASGTTKAYEQYF.

J is TRBJ2-2 and V is TRBV28; D gene ambiguous. The CDR3 is 16 amino acids. Germline-derived CDR1 and CDR2 are MDHEN and SYDVKM. V lost 8 bases and J lost 3, with 19 bases in between. The CDR3 DNA is TGTGCCAGCGGAGCCTTACGGGTCCGGGACACCGGGGAGCTGTTTTTT. This sequence encodes CASGALRVRDTGELFF.

The chain combines TRBV4-1 with TRBJ2-5, with 9 bases lining up with TRBD1. Germline V lookup: CDR1 MGHRA, CDR2 YSYEKL. The CDR3 runs 14 residues. The junction had 4 bases not matched to a gene; V was cut back by 3 bases and J by 5 bases. CDR3 protein: CASSHWDRDETQYF. The DNA of the CDR3 is TGCGCCAGCAGCCACTGGGACAGGGATGAGACCCAGTACTTC.

The chain combines TRBV5-4 with TRBJ1-4, with D unresolved. Per germline, CDR1 SGHNT and CDR2 YYREEE (reference sequence). V was cut by 0 bases and J by 8 bases, with 14 bases left in between. This CDR3 contains 15 residues. The CDR3 nucleotides are TGTGCCAGCAGCTTGGGGGTGGGAGGATCCGAAAAACTGTTTTTT. Its protein is CASSLGVGGSEKLFF.

This clone was seen a handful of times. The genes are TRBV5-1 and TRBJ1-2; no definite D call. The CDR3 is 13 residues long. The germline gives CDR1 SGHRS, CDR2 YFSETQ. The V and J ends lost 4 bases and 7 bases respectively, with 14 bases between them. CDR3 residues: CASSPGWAAGYTF. CDR3 DNA sequence: TGCGCCAGCAGCCCGGGGTGGGCGGCTGGCTACACCTTC. The entire variable domain, with the rest obtained from reference TRBV5-1 and TRBJ1-2, is as follows: KAGVTQTPRYLIKTRGQQVTLSCSPISGHRSVSWYQQTPGQGLQFLFEYFSETQRNKGNFPGRFSGRQFSNSRSEMNVSTLELGDSALYLCASSPGWAAGYTFGSGTRLTVV.

The V gene is TRBV2, the J gene TRBJ1-5; D remains ambiguous. Between the trimmed V and J ends, which lost 4 bases and 10 bases, there was a span of 20 bases. CDR3 size: 15 residues. The germline V gene has CDR1 SNHLY and CDR2 FYNNEI. CDR3 nucleotides: TGTGCCAGCAGTGTTAGATTGGGCGGGGATAATCCCCAGCATTTT. It translates to CASSVRLGGDNPQHF.

V usage is TRBV18 and J usage is TRBJ2-1; D possibly corresponds to TRBD1 (5 bases). Per germline, CDR1 KGHSH and CDR2 LQKENI. This CDR3 spans 17 amino acids. The ends were cut back, 5 bases at V and 7 bases at J, with 24 bases in the middle. The CDR3 spells CASSTGRVGVLRNEQFF. Here the CDR3 DNA reads TGTGCCAGCTCAACCGGACGGGTAGGGGTTTTGAGAAATGAGCAGTTCTTC.

The rearrangement links TRBV6-6 to TRBJ2-2; 9 bases fit TRBD2. The CDR3 spans 16 residues. Germline CDR1 reads MNHNY; CDR2 reads SVGAGI (reference sequence). V was clipped by 4 bases and J by 3 bases; unmatched bases: 6. The CDR3 region has the DNA TGTGCCAGCAGTTCACATGGACTAGCGTACACCGGGGAGCTGTTTTTT. This sequence encodes CASSSHGLAYTGELFF.

This clone was recorded once. CDR3 protein: CASSYAGGQYEQYF. The CDR3 DNA reads as TGTGCCAGCAGTTACGCGGGAGGCCAATACGAGCAGTACTTC. The chain has TRBV6-5 and TRBJ2-7, with 8 bases that match TRBD2. Trimming at V came to 2 bases and at J to 4 bases, leaving 4 bases not matched to a gene. This CDR3 spans 14 amino acids. Germline CDR1 is MNHEY and CDR2 is SVGAGI.

The chain carries TRBV2 and TRBJ1-1; unclear D gene. V was cut by 5 bases and J by 0 bases, with 4 bases left in between. The CDR3 is made up of 12 amino acids. Germline assignment: CDR1 SNHLY and CDR2 FYNNEI. The CDR3 loop is CASSTVNTEAFF. In DNA, the CDR3 is TGTGCCAGCAGTACGGTGAACACTGAAGCTTTCTTT.

This clone was recorded a few times. The chain joins TRBV30 to TRBJ1-5; D unresolved. The CDR3 is made up of 13 amino acids. CDR1 is GTSNPN and CDR2 is SVGIG in the germline V gene (reference sequence). V was cut by 2 bases and J by 13 bases, with 18 bases left in between. The CDR3 DNA reads TGTGCCTGGAGTAAGGCTCCCAGCGCCCTTCAGCATTTT. Translating it yields CAWSKAPSALQHF.

The chain has TRBV5-1 and TRBJ2-2, with TRBD2 as a possible D gene (5 bases). Trimming pared 4 bases from V and 8 bases from J, leaving 15 bases between. Germline V lookup: CDR1 SGHRS, CDR2 YFSETQ. The CDR3 covers 14 residues. CDR3 sequence: CASSHRTDEGELFF. The CDR3, as DNA: TGCGCCAGCAGCCATCGGACTGATGAGGGGGAGCTGTTTTTT.

V is TRBV6-5 and J is TRBJ2-7, with D perhaps matching TRBD2 (5 bases). The germline V gene encodes CDR1 MNHEY and CDR2 SVGAGI. The CDR3 consists of 15 residues. V lost 7 bases and J 4 bases, leaving 20 bases between the germline ends. The CDR3 DNA is TGTGCCAGCACTCTGAGCGGCGCGACTTTGTACGAGCAGTACTTC. Amino acids: CASTLSGATLYEQYF.

This chain uses TRBV28 with TRBJ1-1, with 7 bases matching TRBD1. Germline-derived CDR1 and CDR2 are MDHEN and SYDVKM. CDR3 size: 15 residues. Trimming at V came to 3 bases and at J to 0 bases, leaving 4 bases not matched to a gene. DNA of the CDR3: TGTGCCAGCAGTTTGGGGACAGCGATGAACACTGAAGCTTTCTTT. Translated: CASSLGTAMNTEAFF.